Listed below are T cell receptor beta chains from one sample, sequenced in a study of human T cells and chemical hapten exposure. Via MiXCR, TCRdb re-called the RACE reads, giving one row per CDR3 protein. The table shows roughly 380,000 distinct CDR3 sequences, with about 6.9% occurring only once. Sequencing was performed on whole blood, taken in connection with sensitization to the hapten diphenylcyclopropenone (DPC). The receptors derive from a woman aged 18-29 years with alopecia areata. Some clones in this sample may be carry-over from other donors' samples. The CDR3 runs from the conserved cysteine through the conserved F or W.

TRBJ2-3	TRBV9	CASSVGVVSGTDTQYF
TRBJ1-5	TRBV6-2/TRBV6-3	CASSYDPRDFYSNQPQHF
TRBJ2-3	TRBV18	CASSPMTGAADTQYF
TRBJ2-1	TRBV9	CASSVAGTSAGAGQFF
TRBJ2-3	TRBV4-2	CASSQELAASTDTQYF
TRBJ1-1	TRBV16	CASSQWEGDTEAFF
TRBJ2-2	TRBV7-8	CASSRTGAGSGELFF
TRBJ1-4	TRBV5-1	CASSPGQRNEKLFF
TRBJ2-7	TRBV12-3/TRBV12-4	CASTLRGTSPYEQYF
TRBJ1-4	TRBV18	CASSPTHEKATNEKLFF
TRBJ1-5	TRBV7-9	CASSSDRGIQPQHF
TRBJ2-3	TRBV3-1	CASSPPFETDTQYF
TRBJ2-6	TRBV7-9	CATSSSGANVLTF
TRBJ1-1	TRBV5-6	CASSLSAGAGTEAFF
TRBJ1-2	TRBV6-5	CASRQGLTPNYGYTF
TRBJ2-3	TRBV2	CASSPTFKVTDTQYF
TRBJ1-5	TRBV7-8	CASKESPLIANQPQHF
TRBJ1-4	TRBV29-1	CSVGDREKLFF
TRBJ2-7	TRBV20-1	CSARALQGAGNEQYF
TRBJ1-2	TRBV5-6	CASRSDRGRNGYTF
TRBJ1-2	TRBV19	CASSEQGSAYGYTF
TRBJ1-6	TRBV7-2	CASSFTGPSSRNSPLHF
TRBJ2-1	TRBV4-3	CASSQGLRDGAYNEQFF
TRBJ2-3	TRBV9	CASSVVSGLQYF
TRBJ1-5	TRBV9	CASSVEGGNQPQHF
TRBJ2-2	TRBV3-1	CASSQESQVVGTGELFF
TRBJ2-1	TRBV4-1	CASSLGGTTTEQFF
TRBJ1-4	TRBV14	CASSRRRGGEKLFF
TRBJ1-6	TRBV7-6	CASSQGASNSPLHF
TRBJ2-2	TRBV6-5	CASTTGDANTGELFF
TRBJ1-1	TRBV6-2/TRBV6-3	CASKGSRPNTEAFF
TRBJ2-5	TRBV7-7	CASSLGGTIRETQYF
TRBJ1-1	TRBV5-1	CASSPGQPDTEAFF
TRBJ1-1	TRBV6-2/TRBV6-3	CASSYFPQSEAFF
TRBJ2-3	TRBV6-5	CASAQGAADTQYF
TRBJ1-5	TRBV7-9	CASSSYPNQPQHF
TRBJ1-1	TRBV12-3/TRBV12-4	CASRQGALTEAFF
TRBJ1-5	TRBV5-5	CASSLPPGQGNQPQHF
TRBJ2-3	TRBV18	CASSRTGYTDTQYF
TRBJ1-5	TRBV5-6	CASSLAGINQPQHF
TRBJ1-5	TRBV12-3/TRBV12-4	CASSTIFNRAQPQHF
TRBJ2-1	TRBV12-3/TRBV12-4	CASSPTTLNEQFF
TRBJ1-2	TRBV11-1	CASSSPDRGDYGYTF
TRBJ1-2	TRBV9	CASSVIQGGYYGYTF
TRBJ1-5	TRBV4-3	CASSQDLARSNQPQHF
TRBJ2-7	TRBV7-9	CASSLTGGRRQYF
TRBJ1-2	TRBV2	CASSLRPGLYGYTF
TRBJ2-3	TRBV6-5	CASSPLAGTITDTQYF
TRBJ2-7	TRBV4-2	CASSQEQARDATYEQYF
TRBJ2-2	TRBV10-3	CAINGDDGELFF